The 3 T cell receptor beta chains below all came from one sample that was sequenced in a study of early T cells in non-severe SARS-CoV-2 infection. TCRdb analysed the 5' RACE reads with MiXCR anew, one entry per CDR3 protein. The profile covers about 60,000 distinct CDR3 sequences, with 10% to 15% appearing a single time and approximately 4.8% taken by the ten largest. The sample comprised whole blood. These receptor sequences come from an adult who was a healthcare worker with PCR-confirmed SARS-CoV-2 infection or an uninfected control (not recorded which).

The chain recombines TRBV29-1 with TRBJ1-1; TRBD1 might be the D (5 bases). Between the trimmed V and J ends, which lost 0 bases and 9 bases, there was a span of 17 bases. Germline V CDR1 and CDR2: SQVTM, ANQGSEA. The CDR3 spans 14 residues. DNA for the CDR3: TGCAGCGTTGAAGATCCGAGGAACAGGCTCCAAGCTTTCTTT. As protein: CSVEDPRNRLQAFF.

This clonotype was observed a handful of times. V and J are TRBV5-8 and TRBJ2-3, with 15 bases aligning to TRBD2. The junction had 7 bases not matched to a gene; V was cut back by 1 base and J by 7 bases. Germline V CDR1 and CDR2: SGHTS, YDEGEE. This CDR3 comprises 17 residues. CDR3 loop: CASSLRRGLAGGNTQYF. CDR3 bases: TGTGCCAGCAGCTTGAGGAGGGGACTAGCGGGAGGAAATACGCAGTATTTT.

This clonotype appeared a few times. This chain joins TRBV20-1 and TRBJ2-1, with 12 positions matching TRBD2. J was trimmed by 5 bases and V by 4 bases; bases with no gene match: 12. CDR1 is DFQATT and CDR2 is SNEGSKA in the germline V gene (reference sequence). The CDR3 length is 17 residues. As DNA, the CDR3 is TGCAGTGCTAAAAGCCTAGCGGGGGGGTATATTCACAATGAGCAGTTCTTC. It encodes CSAKSLAGGYIHNEQFF.